Listed below are T cell receptor beta chains from one sample, sequenced in a study of low-dose radiotherapy and immunotherapy resistance in tumors. A single record per CDR3 protein comes from TCRdb applying MiXCR to the reads. The sample includes around 100,000 distinct CDR3 sequences, roughly 20% of them seen just once. Sample: PBMCs, taken after low-dose radiotherapy plus immunotherapy. The receptor source for this set is a male donor with prostate cancer. CDR3s include the opening cysteine and the closing phenylalanine or tryptophan. D genes are given only for firm matches. Size values are once, few and many counts, or a class for expanded clones, and some rows have none.

V: TRBV19
J: TRBJ2-2
size: many
D: .
DNA: TGTGCCAGTAGTATCTCCCCCGGGAACACCGGGGAGCTGTTTTTT
CDR3: CASSISPGNTGELFF

V: TRBV29-1
J: TRBJ1-2
size: many
D: .
DNA: TGCAGCGTAGCGGGAGGTGATGGCTACACCTTC
CDR3: CSVAGGDGYTF

V: TRBV21-1
J: TRBJ2-1
size: many
D: .
DNA: TGTGCCAGCCCTACGGGGGGTAGGGGGGACCAGGATGAGCAGTTCTTC
CDR3: CASPTGGRGDQDEQFF

V: TRBV29-1
J: TRBJ2-2
size: many
D: TRBD1
DNA: TGCAGCGTTGCCGGGACAGGGGTGGGCACCGGGGAGCTGTTTTTT
CDR3: CSVAGTGVGTGELFF

V: TRBV21-1
J: TRBJ2-7
size: many
D: .
DNA: TGTGCCAGCAGGAGGACAGGGAACTACGAGCAGTACTTC
CDR3: CASRRTGNYEQYF

V: TRBV5-6
J: TRBJ2-2
size: many
D: TRBD2
DNA: TGTGCCAGCAGCCCGGACGGCGGGGGGGCGGGCACCGGGGAGCTGTTTTTT
CDR3: CASSPDGGGAGTGELFF

V: TRBV6-1
J: TRBJ2-1
size: many
D: TRBD2
DNA: TGTGCCAGCGAGCTGACTAGCGGGGGGGCCAATGAGCAGTTCTTC
CDR3: CASELTSGGANEQFF

V: TRBV7-6
J: TRBJ2-2
size: many
D: .
DNA: TGTGCCAGCAGCTTAAGAGCGGGCAACACCGGGGAGCTGTTTTTT
CDR3: CASSLRAGNTGELFF

V: TRBV20-1
J: TRBJ2-7
size: .
D: .
DNA: TGCAGTGCTAGGGGCCGGGACAAGTACGAGCAGTACTTC
CDR3: CSARGRDKYEQYF

V: TRBV20-1
J: TRBJ2-5
size: many
D: .
DNA: TGCAGTGCTAGAGAAGAATTTCAAGAGACCCAGTACTTC
CDR3: CSAREEFQETQYF